The entry below gives a single T cell receptor (beta chain) sequence along with its context. In the original analysis: Amplification with reference gene primers provided the estimates of nucleated cell counts. The data were produced by immunoSEQ multiplex PCR, yet TCRdb's version contains in-frame clones alone and is incomplete. D and trimming come from the DNA, and the V and J calls and clone size come from that table. The sample records about 190,000 clones, roughly 82% being singletons. In terms of age and location, participants ranged from about 18 to 90 years and lived in under 30 US areas. In assigning cohorts, the study relied on participant-reported clinical history. Symptom resolution, clearance, or two negative PCRs marked the recovered donors of Cohort 3. This entry comes from a study of blood T cell repertoires in COVID-19. This CDR3 region has 14 residues. V gave up 6 bases and J gave up 0 bases, with 12 bases separating them. From germline, CDR1 is SEHNR and CDR2 FQNEAQ (reference sequence).

The V call is TRBV7-9, the J call TRBJ2-7, with a possible D match to TRBD2 (6 bases). The receptor's source is a woman in her twenties or thirties who had recovered from COVID-19. Sequencing input: PBMCs or T cells enriched from blood (not recorded which). Written as DNA, the CDR3 is TGTGCCAGCAGTTCTCCGGGACTCTCCTACGAGCAGTACTTC. This sequence encodes CASSSPGLSYEQYF. The full variable domain, completed using reference TRBV7-9 and TRBJ2-7, is DTGVSQNPRHKITKRGQNVTFRCDPISEHNRLYWYRQTLGQGPEFLTYFQNEAQLEKSRLLSDRFSAERPKGSFSTLEIQRTEQGDSAMYLCASSSPGLSYEQYFGPGTRLTVT.